A single count supports the clone carrying this T cell receptor beta chain. What it binds is unknown. The data belong to a study of Ad26.COV2.S vaccination and SARS-CoV-2 variants. Clones were sequenced by immunoSEQ multiplex PCR, and TCRdb holds only the in-frame ones, with some missing. The data show under 150,000 clones, 86% seen once. This CDR3 is built from 15 residues. Germline V gene sequence: CDR1 SGHVS, CDR2 FNYEAQ. V shed 5 bases and J 0 bases; nucleotides not matched to a gene: 4. Findings and limits, study-wide: Vaccine and placebo recipients had similar non-spike TCR breadth.

This material consisted of peripheral blood, taken after recovery from COVID-19. The chain joins TRBV7-6 to TRBJ2-3; 8 bases are shared with TRBD1. The sequence came from a human donor who had recovered from COVID-19. The CDR3 region has the DNA TGTGCCAGCAGCGGCACAGGGGGTAGCACAGATACGCAGTATTTT. This codes for CASSGTGGSTDTQYF.